Listed below are T cell receptor beta chains from one sample, sequenced in a study of cytotoxic CD8 clonotypes in ibrutinib-treated CLL. Data came from immunoSEQ multiplex PCR; TCRdb stores just in-frame clones and leaves some out. The sample includes 250,000 to 350,000 clones, 70% to 80% of them seen just once. Sequences were derived from PBMCs, sampled at disease progression, from a patient treated with ibrutinib. The receptors originated from a human donor with chronic lymphocytic leukemia. CDR3s leave out the opening cysteine and the closing phenylalanine or tryptophan. Each record gives: J gene, V gene, D gene, CDR3 protein. The D gene is left open where the match is weak.

J gene: TRBJ2-3; V gene: TRBV11-2; D gene: TRBD2; CDR3 protein: ASSAGLHTDTQY
J gene: TRBJ1-1; V gene: TRBV7-8; D gene: NA; CDR3 protein: ASSLGWRGTEAF
J gene: TRBJ1-4; V gene: TRBV4-1; D gene: NA; CDR3 protein: ASSQDLGQVHEKLF
J gene: TRBJ2-2; V gene: TRBV14; D gene: NA; CDR3 protein: ASSSLNTGELF
J gene: TRBJ1-1; V gene: TRBV18; D gene: TRBD1; CDR3 protein: ASSPGQAGGAF
J gene: TRBJ1-2; V gene: TRBV5-1; D gene: TRBD1; CDR3 protein: ASSFGTGTNYGYT
J gene: TRBJ2-7; V gene: TRBV7-8; D gene: TRBD2; CDR3 protein: ASSTHSGLASYEQY
J gene: TRBJ2-5; V gene: TRBV9; D gene: NA; CDR3 protein: ASSSRGREFKETQY
J gene: TRBJ1-1; V gene: TRBV7-9; D gene: NA; CDR3 protein: ASGPRKGNTEAF
J gene: TRBJ2-5; V gene: TRBV5-8; D gene: TRBD2; CDR3 protein: ASSLGAGLETQY
J gene: TRBJ2-2; V gene: TRBV7-6; D gene: NA; CDR3 protein: ASSLGGGAATGELF
J gene: TRBJ2-7; V gene: TRBV2; D gene: NA; CDR3 protein: ASSAGLNEQY
J gene: TRBJ1-4; V gene: TRBV5-4; D gene: NA; CDR3 protein: ASSLGPNEKLF
J gene: TRBJ1-2; V gene: TRBV19; D gene: NA; CDR3 protein: ASSPDGLPWEYGYT
J gene: TRBJ1-5; V gene: TRBV12-5; D gene: NA; CDR3 protein: ASGLDRDSIQPQH
J gene: TRBJ2-3; V gene: TRBV9; D gene: TRBD1; CDR3 protein: ASSVGQATDTQY
J gene: TRBJ2-1; V gene: TRBV20-1; D gene: TRBD2; CDR3 protein: SATGLAGEF
J gene: TRBJ1-6; V gene: TRBV6-4; D gene: NA; CDR3 protein: ASSGGPGDNSPLH
J gene: TRBJ2-1; V gene: TRBV7-2; D gene: TRBD2; CDR3 protein: ASSPRGLAGRYNEQF
J gene: TRBJ1-1; V gene: TRBV11-3; D gene: NA; CDR3 protein: ASSFGGVNTEAF
J gene: TRBJ1-2; V gene: TRBV5-5; D gene: NA; CDR3 protein: ASSLTPGPLYGYT
J gene: TRBJ1-6; V gene: TRBV5-1; D gene: TRBD1; CDR3 protein: ASRRQGMSDNSPLH
J gene: TRBJ1-5; V gene: TRBV4-1; D gene: NA; CDR3 protein: ASSLGPVINQPQH
J gene: TRBJ2-5; V gene: TRBV7-8; D gene: TRBD2; CDR3 protein: ASSRILRGDQETQY
J gene: TRBJ2-2; V gene: TRBV11-2; D gene: NA; CDR3 protein: ASSRAGTGELF
J gene: TRBJ2-5; V gene: TRBV11-2; D gene: NA; CDR3 protein: ASSLDHVGVGETQY
J gene: TRBJ2-3; V gene: TRBV7-3; D gene: NA; CDR3 protein: ASSYGRGTDTQY
J gene: TRBJ2-7; V gene: TRBV19; D gene: TRBD2; CDR3 protein: ASGTREGVEQY
J gene: TRBJ2-2; V gene: TRBV11-3; D gene: NA; CDR3 protein: ASSLDQGNAGELF
J gene: TRBJ2-3; V gene: TRBV19; D gene: NA; CDR3 protein: ASRIAGDTQY
J gene: TRBJ2-7; V gene: TRBV28; D gene: NA; CDR3 protein: ATHDIYEQY
J gene: TRBJ2-3; V gene: TRBV18; D gene: NA; CDR3 protein: ASSRDPGFTDTQY
J gene: TRBJ1-2; V gene: TRBV15; D gene: TRBD1; CDR3 protein: ATSRRTGVYGYT
J gene: TRBJ2-7; V gene: TRBV6-5; D gene: NA; CDR3 protein: ASTRTGHSYEQY
J gene: TRBJ2-3; V gene: TRBV5-1; D gene: NA; CDR3 protein: ASSTGAASTDTQY
J gene: TRBJ2-6; V gene: TRBV5-4; D gene: TRBD1; CDR3 protein: ASSSGQRSAGANVLT
J gene: TRBJ2-7; V gene: TRBV2; D gene: NA; CDR3 protein: ASSVGRSSSYEQY
J gene: TRBJ2-7; V gene: TRBV11-2; D gene: NA; CDR3 protein: ASRSGAQSYYEQY
J gene: TRBJ2-7; V gene: TRBV7-8; D gene: NA; CDR3 protein: ASSLAGMIYEQY
J gene: TRBJ2-7; V gene: TRBV6-6; D gene: NA; CDR3 protein: ASSYWRGGYEQY
J gene: TRBJ2-7; V gene: TRBV10-3; D gene: TRBD1; CDR3 protein: AITPGGNEQY
J gene: TRBJ2-3; V gene: TRBV2; D gene: NA; CDR3 protein: ASKGGLILLDTQY
J gene: TRBJ1-1; V gene: TRBV27; D gene: NA; CDR3 protein: ASSPYTGLNTEAF
J gene: TRBJ1-6; V gene: TRBV2; D gene: TRBD1; CDR3 protein: ASSGTGVRYSPLH
J gene: TRBJ2-1; V gene: TRBV29-1; D gene: TRBD2; CDR3 protein: SGRDGLAPRDEQF
J gene: TRBJ1-2; V gene: TRBV7-3; D gene: NA; CDR3 protein: ASSLIAGIGYT
J gene: TRBJ1-1; V gene: TRBV7-2; D gene: NA; CDR3 protein: ASSPLWGTEAF
J gene: TRBJ1-5; V gene: TRBV5-6; D gene: TRBD1; CDR3 protein: ASSYTLGQGAISNQPQH
J gene: TRBJ2-7; V gene: TRBV6-4; D gene: TRBD2; CDR3 protein: ASSGLRLAGRGSYEQY
J gene: TRBJ1-5; V gene: TRBV7-9; D gene: TRBD1; CDR3 protein: ASSMTGGGQPQH
J gene: TRBJ1-2; V gene: TRBV6-6; D gene: NA; CDR3 protein: ASSYSTSAAYGYT
J gene: TRBJ1-1; V gene: TRBV5-1; D gene: NA; CDR3 protein: ASSSNPGKTNTEAF
J gene: TRBJ1-1; V gene: TRBV19; D gene: NA; CDR3 protein: ASSSQGPWTEAF
J gene: TRBJ2-2; V gene: TRBV11-2; D gene: NA; CDR3 protein: ASSSLEGLRTSGELF
J gene: TRBJ2-7; V gene: TRBV5-1; D gene: NA; CDR3 protein: ASARGQTIITGASYEQY